These 5 T cell receptor beta chains were all obtained from the same sample, sequenced in a study of T cells expressing NK-cell markers. TCRdb reanalyzed the 5' RACE reads, giving one entry per CDR3 protein sequence and no DNA. The sample table includes roughly 430,000 distinct CDR3 sequences. Sequencing input: blood T cells: a sorted CD56 or NKG2C T cell subset, CD4+ or CD8+ T cells, or bulk PBMC T cells (not recorded which). Every receptor here comes from a woman aged 18 to 75 in good health.

CDR3 amino acids: CASSDGPNTGELFF. The chain employs TRBV9 and TRBJ2-2; TCRdb's D call of TRBD2 is untestable without DNA. The length of the CDR3 is 14 residues. The germline V gene has CDR1 SGDLS and CDR2 YYNGEE.

This chain uses TRBV12-3 or TRBV12-4 with TRBJ2-3; the TCRdb D gene call, TRBD2, has no DNA to confirm it. This CDR3 has 16 amino acids. CDR3 amino acids: CASSPQAELSTDTQYF.

The V and J genes are TRBV18 and TRBJ2-1. The CDR3 loop spans 12 amino acids. Per germline, CDR1 KGHSH and CDR2 LQKENI. This CDR3 is CASSPLVNEQFF.

This sequence joins TRBV6-5 and TRBJ2-3; TCRdb returns TRBD1, unconfirmable since there is no DNA. This CDR3 has 16 amino acids. Per germline, CDR1 MNHEY and CDR2 SVGAGI. The CDR3 spells CASSYPGRGAVDTQYF.

The rearrangement links TRBV12-3 or TRBV12-4 to TRBJ2-2; TCRdb proposes TRBD2, but this gene call is untestable without DNA. The CDR3 covers 15 residues. The chain's CDR3 is CASSRSGGSIGELFF.